There are a few counts of the clone carrying this T cell receptor (beta chain). This sample was taken from a study of T cell repertoires in ileal Crohn's disease. About the research overall: At surgery, 30% to 40% of patients smoked, with median disease duration 7.9 years. Biopsies of the neoterminal ileum at postoperative colonoscopy form M6 samples.

The time point was: neoterminal ileum biopsy at postoperative endoscopy, about 6 months after surgery. Germline trimming cut 1 base from V and 0 bases from J; bases unmatched to any gene: 3. Germline values: CDR1 SGHTA, CDR2 FQGNSA. The CDR3 is 16 amino acids. Libraries were prepared by immunoSEQ multiplex PCR; TCRdb keeps only in-frame clonotypes and omits some of them. Of roughly 16,000 clones listed, around 70% are singletons. The sequence derives from an adult with Crohn's disease. The sequencing input was ileal tissue. This chain joins TRBV7-2 and TRBJ1-5; 7 bases fit TRBD1. The CDR3, as DNA: TGTGCCAGCAGCTTAGGGACAGGCAATAGCAATCAGCCCCAGCATTTT. Its translation is CASSLGTGNSNQPQHF.